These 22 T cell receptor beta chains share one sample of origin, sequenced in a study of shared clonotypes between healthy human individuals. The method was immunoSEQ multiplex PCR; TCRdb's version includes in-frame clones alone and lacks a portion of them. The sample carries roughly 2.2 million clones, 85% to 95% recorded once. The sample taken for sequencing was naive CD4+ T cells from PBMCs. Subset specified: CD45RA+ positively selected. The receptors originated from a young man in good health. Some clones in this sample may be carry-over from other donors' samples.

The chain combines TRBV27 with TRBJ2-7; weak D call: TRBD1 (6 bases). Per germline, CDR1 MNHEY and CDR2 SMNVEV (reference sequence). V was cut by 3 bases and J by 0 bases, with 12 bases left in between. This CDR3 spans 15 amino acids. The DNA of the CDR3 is TGTGCCAGCAGTTTTGTGGGGGCAAACTCCTACGAGCAGTACTTC. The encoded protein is CASSFVGANSYEQYF.

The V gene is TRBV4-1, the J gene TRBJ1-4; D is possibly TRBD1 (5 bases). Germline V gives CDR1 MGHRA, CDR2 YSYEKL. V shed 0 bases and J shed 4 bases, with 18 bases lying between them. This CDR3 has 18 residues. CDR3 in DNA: TGCGCCAGCAGCCAAGACGTCACACAGGTTAGGTTTAATGAAAAACTGTTTTTT. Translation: CASSQDVTQVRFNEKLFF.

In DNA form, the CDR3 reads TGCGCCAGCAGCCGGCCAACCGGGACAGGGGTGTTGCGCGACAATGAGCAGTTCTTC. It translates to CASSRPTGTGVLRDNEQFF. V usage is TRBV10-2 and J usage is TRBJ2-1; 10 bases match TRBD1. This CDR3 comprises 19 residues. CDR1 is WSHSY, CDR2 SAAADI, per germline. V lost 6 bases and J lost 5; bases outside the gene matches: 19.

CDR3 residues: CASSYVSGYNEQFF. CDR3 nucleotide sequence: TGTGCCAGCAGTTACGTGAGCGGTTACAATGAGCAGTTCTTC. The chain has TRBV6-5 and TRBJ2-1; a possible D gene is TRBD2 (5 bases). The CDR3 sequence is 14 residues long. V was trimmed by 2 bases and J by 4 bases, leaving 9 bases between them. The germline gives CDR1 MNHEY, CDR2 SVGAGI.

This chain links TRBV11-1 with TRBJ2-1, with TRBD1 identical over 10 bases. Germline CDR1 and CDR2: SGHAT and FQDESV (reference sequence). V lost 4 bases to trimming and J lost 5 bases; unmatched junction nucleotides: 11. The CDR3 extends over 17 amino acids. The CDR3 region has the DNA TGTGCCAGCAGCTCCAAGGACAGGGGGTACTGGAACAATGAGCAGTTCTTC. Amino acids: CASSSKDRGYWNNEQFF.

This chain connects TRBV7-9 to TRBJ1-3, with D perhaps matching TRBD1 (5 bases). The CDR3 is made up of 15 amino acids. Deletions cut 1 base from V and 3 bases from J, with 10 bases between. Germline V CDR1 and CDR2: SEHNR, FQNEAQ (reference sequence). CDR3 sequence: CASSLGGLVGNTIYF. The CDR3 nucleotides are TGTGCCAGCAGCTTAGGGGGGTTAGTTGGAAACACCATATATTTT.

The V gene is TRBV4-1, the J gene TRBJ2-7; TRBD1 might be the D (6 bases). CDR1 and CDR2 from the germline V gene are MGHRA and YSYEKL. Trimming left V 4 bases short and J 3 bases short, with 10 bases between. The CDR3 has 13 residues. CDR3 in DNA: TGCGCCAGCAGCCGGGACACCTACTACGAGCAGTACTTC. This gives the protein CASSRDTYYEQYF.

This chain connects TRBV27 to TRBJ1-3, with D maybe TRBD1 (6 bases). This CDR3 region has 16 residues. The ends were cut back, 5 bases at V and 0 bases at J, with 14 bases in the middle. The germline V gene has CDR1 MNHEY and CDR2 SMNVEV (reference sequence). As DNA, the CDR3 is TGTGCCAGCAGTCCATTGGACAGACGCTCTGGAAACACCATATATTTT. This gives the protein CASSPLDRRSGNTIYF.

CDR3 loop: CASSLDILSDEQFF. The DNA for the CDR3 is TGTGCCAGCAGCTTAGATATCCTGAGCGATGAGCAGTTCTTC. This sequence joins TRBV11-3 and TRBJ2-1, with D hard to call. This CDR3 is 14 amino acids long. The V gene lost 0 bases and the J gene lost 8 bases, with 11 bases spanning the gap. Germline CDR1 and CDR2: SGHNT and YENEEA.

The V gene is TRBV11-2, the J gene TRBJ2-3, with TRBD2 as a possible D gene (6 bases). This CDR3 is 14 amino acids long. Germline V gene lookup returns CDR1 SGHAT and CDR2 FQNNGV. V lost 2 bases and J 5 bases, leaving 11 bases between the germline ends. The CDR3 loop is CASSLQWGGDTQYF. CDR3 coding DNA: TGTGCCAGCAGCTTACAATGGGGAGGAGATACGCAGTATTTT.

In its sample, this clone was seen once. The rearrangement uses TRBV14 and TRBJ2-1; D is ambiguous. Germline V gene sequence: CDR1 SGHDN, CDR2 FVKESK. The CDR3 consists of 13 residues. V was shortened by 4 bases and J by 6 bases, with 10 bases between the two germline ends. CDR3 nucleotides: TGTGCCAGCAGCCCGAGCCTTATCAATGAGCAGTTCTTC. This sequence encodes CASSPSLINEQFF.

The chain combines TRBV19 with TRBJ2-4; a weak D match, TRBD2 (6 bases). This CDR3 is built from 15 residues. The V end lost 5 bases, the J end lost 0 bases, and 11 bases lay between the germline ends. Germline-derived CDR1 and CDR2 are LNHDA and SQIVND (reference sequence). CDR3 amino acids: CASSARLVAKNIQYF. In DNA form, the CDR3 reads TGTGCCAGTAGTGCCCGACTAGTAGCCAAAAACATTCAGTACTTC.

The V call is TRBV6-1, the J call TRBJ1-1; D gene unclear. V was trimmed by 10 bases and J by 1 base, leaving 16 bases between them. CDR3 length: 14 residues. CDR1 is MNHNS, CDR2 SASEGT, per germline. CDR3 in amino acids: CATPPLTANTEAFF. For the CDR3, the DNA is TGTGCCACCCCTCCCCTGACGGCGAACACTGAAGCTTTCTTT.

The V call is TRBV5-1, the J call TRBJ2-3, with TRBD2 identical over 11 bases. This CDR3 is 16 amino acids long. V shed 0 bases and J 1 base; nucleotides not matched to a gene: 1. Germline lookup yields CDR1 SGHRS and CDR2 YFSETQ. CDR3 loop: CASSLVTSGGTDTQYF. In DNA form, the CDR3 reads TGCGCCAGCAGCTTGGTGACTAGCGGGGGCACAGATACGCAGTATTTT.

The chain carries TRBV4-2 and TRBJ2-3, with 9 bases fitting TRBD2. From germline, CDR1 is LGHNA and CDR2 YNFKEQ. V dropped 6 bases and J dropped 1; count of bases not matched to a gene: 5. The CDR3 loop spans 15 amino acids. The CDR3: CASRLGGRGTDTQYF. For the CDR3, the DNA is TGTGCCAGCAGATTAGGCGGGAGGGGCACAGATACGCAGTATTTT.

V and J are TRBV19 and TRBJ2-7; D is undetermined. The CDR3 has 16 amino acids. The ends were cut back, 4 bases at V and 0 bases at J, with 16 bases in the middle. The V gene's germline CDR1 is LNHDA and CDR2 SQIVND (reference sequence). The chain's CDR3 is CASSTNPTRASYEQYF. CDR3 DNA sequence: TGTGCCAGTAGTACAAACCCTACACGGGCCTCCTACGAGCAGTACTTC.

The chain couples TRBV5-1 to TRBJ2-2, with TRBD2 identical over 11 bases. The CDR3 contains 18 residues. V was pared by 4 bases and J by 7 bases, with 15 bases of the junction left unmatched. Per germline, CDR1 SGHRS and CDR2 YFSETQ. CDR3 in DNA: TGCGCCAGCAGCCCTCAACTAGCGGGAGAACCCTTGGTCGGGGAGCTGTTTTTT. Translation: CASSPQLAGEPLVGELFF. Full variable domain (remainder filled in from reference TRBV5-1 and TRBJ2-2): KAGVTQTPRYLIKTRGQQVTLSCSPISGHRSVSWYQQTPGQGLQFLFEYFSETQRNKGNFPGRFSGRQFSNSRSEMNVSTLELGDSALYLCASSPQLAGEPLVGELFFGEGSRLTVL.

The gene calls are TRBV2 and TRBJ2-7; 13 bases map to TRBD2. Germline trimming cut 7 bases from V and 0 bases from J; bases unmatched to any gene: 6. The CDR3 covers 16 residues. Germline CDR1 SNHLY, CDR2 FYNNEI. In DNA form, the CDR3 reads TGTGCCAGCACTGGGACTAGCGGGGCTAGCTCCTACGAGCAGTACTTC. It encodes CASTGTSGASSYEQYF.

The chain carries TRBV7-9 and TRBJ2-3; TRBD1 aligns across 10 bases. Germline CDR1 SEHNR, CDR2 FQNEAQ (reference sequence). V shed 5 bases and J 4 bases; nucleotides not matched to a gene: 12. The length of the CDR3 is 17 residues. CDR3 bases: TGTGCCAGCAGCCTAGGGACAGGGGCATTTGGGGCAGATACGCAGTATTTT. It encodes CASSLGTGAFGADTQYF.

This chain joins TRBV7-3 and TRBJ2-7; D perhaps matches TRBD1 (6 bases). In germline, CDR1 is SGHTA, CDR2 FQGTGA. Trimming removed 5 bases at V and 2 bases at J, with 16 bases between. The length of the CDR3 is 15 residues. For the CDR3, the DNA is TGTGCCAGCAGCCAAGCCGTTGGGGGCCCCTACGAGCAGTACTTC. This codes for CASSQAVGGPYEQYF.

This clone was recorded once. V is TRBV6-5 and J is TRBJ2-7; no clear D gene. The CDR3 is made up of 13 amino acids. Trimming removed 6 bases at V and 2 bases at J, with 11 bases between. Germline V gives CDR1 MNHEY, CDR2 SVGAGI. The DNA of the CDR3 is TGTGCCAGCAGACCCACTGAAACCTACGAGCAGTACTTC. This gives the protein CASRPTETYEQYF.

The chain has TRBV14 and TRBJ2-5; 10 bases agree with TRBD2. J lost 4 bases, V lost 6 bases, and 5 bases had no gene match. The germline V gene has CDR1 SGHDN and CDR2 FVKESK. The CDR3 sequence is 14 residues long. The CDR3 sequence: CASRLAGSRETQYF. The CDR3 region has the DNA TGTGCCAGCAGACTAGCGGGATCACGAGAGACCCAGTACTTC.